This entry describes one TCR beta chain. This entry comes from a study of shared T cell receptors in the human thymus. Germline-derived CDR1 and CDR2 are SGHDT and YYEEEE. V trimming: 2 bases; J trimming: 4 bases; junction bases outside the gene matches: 5. The CDR3 spans 15 residues. TCRdb's copy holds only in-frame clones and misses some; the assay was immunoSEQ multiplex PCR. The sample contains almost 550,000 clones, about 84% of which appear only once. These data were also filed under a second study, of human thymus T cells.

The chain carries TRBV5-6 and TRBJ2-3; TRBD1 matches at 9 bases. The source of this sequence is a boy less than two years old with a congenital heart defect. The specimen was thymocytes. In DNA, the CDR3 is TGTGCCAGCAGCTTATGGGACAGGGCCCCAGATACGCAGTATTTT. Translation: CASSLWDRAPDTQYF.